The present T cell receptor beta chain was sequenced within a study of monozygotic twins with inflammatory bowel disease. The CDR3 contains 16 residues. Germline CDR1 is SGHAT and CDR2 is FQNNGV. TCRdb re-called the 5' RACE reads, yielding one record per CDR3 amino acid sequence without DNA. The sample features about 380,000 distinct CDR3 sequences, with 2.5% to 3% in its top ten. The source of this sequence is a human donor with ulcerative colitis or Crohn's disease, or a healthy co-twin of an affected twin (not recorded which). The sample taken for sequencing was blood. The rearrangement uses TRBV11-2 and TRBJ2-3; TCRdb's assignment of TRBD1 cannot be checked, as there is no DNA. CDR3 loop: CASTPDRAGGSDTQYF.